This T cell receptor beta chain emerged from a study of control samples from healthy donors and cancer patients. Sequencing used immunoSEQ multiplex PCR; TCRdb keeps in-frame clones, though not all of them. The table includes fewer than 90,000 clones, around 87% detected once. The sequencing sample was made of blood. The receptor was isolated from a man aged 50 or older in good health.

The CDR3 DNA is TGTGCCAGCAGGCTCATAGCCGGGGAGCTGTTTTTT. Its translation is CASRLIAGELFF. This chain uses TRBV12-3 or TRBV12-4 with TRBJ2-2; D unresolved. The CDR3 is 12 residues long. The V end was cut by 6 bases, the J end by 6 bases, with 8 bases between.